The clone carrying this T cell receptor (beta chain) appeared a few times. This entry is derived from a study of T cells after yellow fever vaccination. Study-wide context: Low-cell-number fractions were prepared with SMART-Seq v4 Ultra Low Input.

The CDR3 covers 15 residues. Germline trimming cut 3 bases from V and 2 bases from J; bases unmatched to any gene: 3. Germline V CDR1 and CDR2: MGHRA, YSYEKL. TCRdb re-called the 5' RACE reads with MiXCR, one entry per CDR3 protein. In the table there are roughly 500,000 distinct CDR3 sequences, 15% to 20% of which are singletons. This specimen was PBMCs, taken 15 days after the yellow fever booster vaccination. The chain recombines TRBV4-1 with TRBJ2-1, with 8 bases matching TRBD2. The source is a man aged 25-45 years who received the YFV17D yellow fever vaccine. The CDR3 region has the DNA TGCGCCAGCAGCCATACTAGCGGCACCTACAATGAGCAGTTCTTC. This translates into CASSHTSGTYNEQFF.